The rows below give T cell receptor beta chains drawn from one sample of a study of early T cells in non-severe SARS-CoV-2 infection. MiXCR, run by TCRdb on the 5' RACE reads, gives a single entry per CDR3 protein. The sample shows roughly 57,000 distinct CDR3 sequences, about an eighth of them seen only once. The sequencing input was whole blood. The receptor source for this set is an adult who was a healthcare worker with PCR-confirmed SARS-CoV-2 infection or an uninfected control (not recorded which). Both conserved end residues are part of each CDR3. A D gene is named only where the DNA matches it firmly. Clone size, where shown, is once, few, many, or a class for clones that have expanded.

clone_size: few; j_call: TRBJ2-6; d_call: TRBD1; v_call: TRBV7-3; cdr3_aa: CASSLTGFGANVLTF; cdr3_nt: TGTGCCAGCAGCCTGACAGGGTTTGGGGCCAACGTCCTGACTTTC
clone_size: .; j_call: TRBJ2-7; d_call: .; v_call: TRBV20-1; cdr3_aa: CSARGDYEQYF; cdr3_nt: TGCAGTGCTAGAGGAGACTACGAGCAGTACTTC
clone_size: few; j_call: TRBJ2-2; d_call: .; v_call: TRBV5-1; cdr3_aa: CASSHTWPYRTENTGELFF; cdr3_nt: TGCGCCAGCAGCCACACCTGGCCGTATCGGACAGAGAACACCGGGGAGCTGTTTTTT
clone_size: many; j_call: TRBJ1-1; d_call: .; v_call: TRBV11-3; cdr3_aa: CASSREPGDTEAFF; cdr3_nt: TGTGCCAGCAGCCGGGAGCCCGGGGACACTGAAGCTTTCTTT
clone_size: many; j_call: TRBJ2-7; d_call: .; v_call: TRBV19; cdr3_aa: CASSFEAAYEQYF; cdr3_nt: TGTGCCAGTAGTTTCGAGGCGGCCTACGAGCAGTACTTC
clone_size: few; j_call: TRBJ1-1; d_call: .; v_call: TRBV2; cdr3_aa: CARRLTGYTEAFF; cdr3_nt: TGTGCCAGAAGATTAACAGGGTACACTGAAGCTTTCTTT
clone_size: few; j_call: TRBJ2-3; d_call: .; v_call: TRBV12-3/TRBV12-4; cdr3_aa: CASSPRRLAGLSTDTQYF; cdr3_nt: TGTGCCAGCAGCCCCCGTCGGCTTGCGGGTCTATCCACAGATACGCAGTATTTT
clone_size: .; j_call: TRBJ1-6; d_call: .; v_call: TRBV3-1; cdr3_aa: CASSQPAGIQSPLHF; cdr3_nt: TGTGCCAGCAGCCAACCGGCAGGGATTCAATCACCCCTCCACTTT
clone_size: few; j_call: TRBJ2-1; d_call: .; v_call: TRBV12-3/TRBV12-4; cdr3_aa: CASSRGGGAINEQFF; cdr3_nt: TGTGCCAGCAGCAGAGGTGGGGGGGCGATCAATGAGCAGTTCTTC
clone_size: once; j_call: TRBJ2-1; d_call: .; v_call: TRBV29-1; cdr3_aa: CSVQTYNEQFF; cdr3_nt: TGCAGCGTGCAAACCTACAATGAGCAGTTCTTC
clone_size: .; j_call: TRBJ2-7; d_call: .; v_call: TRBV5-1; cdr3_aa: CASSSQGLGQEDGRYF; cdr3_nt: TGCGCCAGCAGCTCCCAAGGCTTAGGACAGGAAGACGGGAGGTACTTC
clone_size: .; j_call: TRBJ2-7; d_call: TRBD1; v_call: TRBV18; cdr3_aa: CASSLRDRGSSYEQYF; cdr3_nt: TGTGCCAGCTCACTGCGGGACAGGGGTAGCTCCTACGAGCAGTACTTC
clone_size: many; j_call: TRBJ1-5; d_call: TRBD1; v_call: TRBV6-2/TRBV6-3; cdr3_aa: CASSRDRADQPQHF; cdr3_nt: TGTGCCAGCAGTCGTGACAGGGCTGATCAGCCCCAGCATTTT
clone_size: few; j_call: TRBJ1-2; d_call: .; v_call: TRBV6-1; cdr3_aa: CARGQARVYGYTF; cdr3_nt: TGTGCCAGGGGACAAGCGAGAGTCTATGGCTACACCTTC
clone_size: many; j_call: TRBJ2-3; d_call: TRBD2; v_call: TRBV7-2; cdr3_aa: CASSLEVAGGTDTQYF; cdr3_nt: TGTGCCAGCAGCTTAGAAGTAGCGGGGGGCACAGATACGCAGTATTTT
clone_size: many; j_call: TRBJ1-1; d_call: .; v_call: TRBV7-9; cdr3_aa: CASSSVRERVTEAFF; cdr3_nt: TGTGCCAGCAGCTCCGTTCGTGAGCGCGTGACTGAAGCTTTCTTT
clone_size: many; j_call: TRBJ2-5; d_call: TRBD1; v_call: TRBV4-1; cdr3_aa: CASSQDPQGAAFQETQYF; cdr3_nt: TGCGCCAGCAGCCAAGATCCTCAGGGGGCGGCTTTCCAAGAGACCCAGTACTTC
clone_size: many; j_call: TRBJ1-6; d_call: TRBD1; v_call: TRBV7-2; cdr3_aa: CASSLGQGPSPLHF; cdr3_nt: TGTGCCAGCAGCTTAGGACAGGGTCCTTCACCCCTCCACTTT
clone_size: .; j_call: TRBJ2-2; d_call: .; v_call: TRBV19; cdr3_aa: CATKGQGSTGELFF; cdr3_nt: TGTGCCACCAAGGGTCAGGGGTCCACCGGGGAGCTGTTTTTT
clone_size: .; j_call: TRBJ2-5; d_call: TRBD2; v_call: TRBV24-1; cdr3_aa: CATSDSGTSEETQYF; cdr3_nt: TGTGCCACCAGTGATTCCGGGACTAGCGAAGAGACCCAGTACTTC
clone_size: few; j_call: TRBJ2-2; d_call: .; v_call: TRBV7-2; cdr3_aa: CASSFAVGTGELFF; cdr3_nt: TGTGCCAGCAGCTTTGCGGTTGGGACCGGGGAGCTGTTTTTT
clone_size: few; j_call: TRBJ1-3; d_call: .; v_call: TRBV6-6; cdr3_aa: CASSYLKTAGNTIYF; cdr3_nt: TGTGCCAGCAGTTACCTGAAGACAGCTGGAAACACCATATATTTT
clone_size: .; j_call: TRBJ1-6; d_call: .; v_call: TRBV10-3; cdr3_aa: CAIGTRDMALHF; cdr3_nt: TGTGCCATCGGGACAAGGGATATGGCCCTCCACTTT
clone_size: many; j_call: TRBJ2-7; d_call: .; v_call: TRBV3-1; cdr3_aa: CASSQYYEQYF; cdr3_nt: TGTGCCAGCAGCCAATACTACGAGCAGTACTTC
clone_size: few; j_call: TRBJ2-1; d_call: .; v_call: TRBV27; cdr3_aa: CASSRLLTYNEQFF; cdr3_nt: TGTGCCAGCAGTCGTCTTCTGACCTACAATGAGCAGTTCTTC
clone_size: .; j_call: TRBJ1-1; d_call: .; v_call: TRBV2; cdr3_aa: CASSYTARGEAFF; cdr3_nt: TGTGCCAGCAGTTACACAGCCAGGGGTGAAGCTTTCTTT
clone_size: many; j_call: TRBJ1-6; d_call: TRBD1; v_call: TRBV7-8; cdr3_aa: CASSLVQGNSPLHF; cdr3_nt: TGTGCCAGCAGCTTAGTACAGGGGAACTCACCCCTCCACTTT
clone_size: many; j_call: TRBJ2-1; d_call: .; v_call: TRBV24-1; cdr3_aa: CATSDFSGAGDGEQFF; cdr3_nt: TGTGCCACCAGTGATTTCTCTGGGGCAGGGGATGGTGAGCAGTTCTTC
clone_size: .; j_call: TRBJ2-7; d_call: .; v_call: TRBV3-1; cdr3_aa: CASSQVYGYEQYF; cdr3_nt: TGTGCCAGCAGCCAAGTCTATGGCTACGAGCAGTACTTC
clone_size: few; j_call: TRBJ1-3; d_call: .; v_call: TRBV5-4; cdr3_aa: CASSLDRGGNTIYF; cdr3_nt: TGTGCCAGCAGCTTGGATCGCGGTGGAAACACCATATATTTT
clone_size: many; j_call: TRBJ2-3; d_call: .; v_call: TRBV5-1; cdr3_aa: CASSLAVITDTQYF; cdr3_nt: TGCGCCAGCAGCTTGGCGGTCATCACAGATACGCAGTATTTT
clone_size: many; j_call: TRBJ1-1; d_call: TRBD1; v_call: TRBV30; cdr3_aa: CAWSHGQGETEAFF; cdr3_nt: TGTGCCTGGAGTCACGGACAGGGAGAGACTGAAGCTTTCTTT
clone_size: many; j_call: TRBJ2-7; d_call: .; v_call: TRBV20-1; cdr3_aa: CRAERSGIRTYEQYF; cdr3_nt: TGCAGAGCAGAGCGGTCAGGGATAAGAACCTACGAGCAGTACTTC
clone_size: .; j_call: TRBJ2-3; d_call: TRBD2; v_call: TRBV3-1; cdr3_aa: CASSQPWTSGTDTQYF; cdr3_nt: TGTGCCAGCAGCCAGCCCTGGACTAGCGGTACAGATACGCAGTATTTT
clone_size: .; j_call: TRBJ2-7; d_call: TRBD1; v_call: TRBV6-2/TRBV6-3; cdr3_aa: CASVGQRRFYEQYF; cdr3_nt: TGTGCCAGCGTGGGACAGAGGCGTTTCTACGAGCAGTACTTC
clone_size: few; j_call: TRBJ2-2; d_call: .; v_call: TRBV19; cdr3_aa: CASSMLRGTGELFF; cdr3_nt: TGTGCCAGTAGTATGCTTCGGGGCACCGGGGAGCTGTTTTTT
clone_size: .; j_call: TRBJ1-2; d_call: .; v_call: TRBV10-3; cdr3_aa: CAISGAARNYGYTF; cdr3_nt: TGTGCCATCAGTGGGGCAGCCCGTAACTATGGCTACACCTTC
clone_size: .; j_call: TRBJ2-7; d_call: .; v_call: TRBV9; cdr3_aa: CASSGGDFKQYF; cdr3_nt: TGTGCCAGCAGCGGCGGGGATTTTAAGCAGTACTTC
clone_size: .; j_call: TRBJ2-3; d_call: TRBD2; v_call: TRBV9; cdr3_aa: CASSVGAGVSTDTQYF; cdr3_nt: TGTGCCAGCAGCGTAGGAGCGGGGGTCAGCACAGATACGCAGTATTTT
clone_size: many; j_call: TRBJ1-6; d_call: .; v_call: TRBV7-9; cdr3_aa: CASSFAASSYNSPLHF; cdr3_nt: TGTGCCAGCAGCTTTGCAGCGAGCTCCTATAATTCACCCCTCCACTTT
clone_size: .; j_call: TRBJ2-2; d_call: .; v_call: TRBV4-3; cdr3_aa: CASSLDQGTGGELFF; cdr3_nt: TGCGCCAGCAGCCTAGACCAGGGTACAGGCGGGGAGCTGTTTTTT
clone_size: .; j_call: TRBJ2-3; d_call: TRBD2; v_call: TRBV6-2/TRBV6-3; cdr3_aa: CASRSSSGGADTQYF; cdr3_nt: TGTGCCAGCAGATCGTCTAGCGGGGGCGCAGATACGCAGTATTTT
clone_size: .; j_call: TRBJ1-5; d_call: TRBD1; v_call: TRBV6-6; cdr3_aa: CASSPDRVRPQHF; cdr3_nt: TGTGCCAGCAGCCCCGACAGGGTTCGGCCCCAGCATTTT
clone_size: many; j_call: TRBJ2-1; d_call: .; v_call: TRBV29-1; cdr3_aa: CSVAAISGGDEQFF; cdr3_nt: TGCAGCGTTGCAGCCATTTCAGGGGGGGATGAGCAGTTCTTC
clone_size: .; j_call: TRBJ1-2; d_call: .; v_call: TRBV3-1; cdr3_aa: CASSQDLSFRRINYGYTF; cdr3_nt: TGTGCCAGCAGCCAAGATCTAAGCTTTAGACGTATAAACTATGGCTACACCTTC
clone_size: many; j_call: TRBJ2-3; d_call: .; v_call: TRBV5-1; cdr3_aa: CASSNGGATDTQYF; cdr3_nt: TGCGCCAGCAGTAATGGCGGGGCCACAGATACGCAGTATTTT